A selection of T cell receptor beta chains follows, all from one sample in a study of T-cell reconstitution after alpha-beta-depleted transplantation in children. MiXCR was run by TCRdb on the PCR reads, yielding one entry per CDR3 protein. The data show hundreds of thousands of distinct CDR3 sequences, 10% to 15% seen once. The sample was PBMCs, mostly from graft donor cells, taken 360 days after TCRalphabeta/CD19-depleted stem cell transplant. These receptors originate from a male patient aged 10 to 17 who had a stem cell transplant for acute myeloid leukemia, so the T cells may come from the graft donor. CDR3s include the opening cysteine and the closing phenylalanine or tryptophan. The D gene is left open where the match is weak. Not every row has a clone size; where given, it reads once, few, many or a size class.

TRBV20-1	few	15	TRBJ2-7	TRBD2	TGCAGTGCTAGTTCAGTCCTAGCGGGAGCGCGGGAGCAGTACTTC	CSASSVLAGAREQYF
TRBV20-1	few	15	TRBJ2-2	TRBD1	TGCAGTGCTAGAGCGGGACAGTTATACACCGGGGAGCTGTTTTTT	CSARAGQLYTGELFF
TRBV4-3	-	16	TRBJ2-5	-	TGCGCCAGCAGCCAGGGTTTGACAGGCGGTTGGGAGACCCAGTACTTC	CASSQGLTGGWETQYF
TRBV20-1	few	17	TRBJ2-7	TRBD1	TGCAGTGCTAGAGGACAGGGTTTCTCTCTTGGCCCCTACGAGCAGTACTTC	CSARGQGFSLGPYEQYF
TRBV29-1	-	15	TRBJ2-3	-	TGCAGCGTTGAGACGGGGACATCTAGCACAGATACGCAGTATTTT	CSVETGTSSTDTQYF
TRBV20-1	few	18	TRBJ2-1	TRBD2	TGCAGTGCTAGAGATCCGGCAGCGGGAGGGCCGAGTGGCAATGAGCAGTTCTTC	CSARDPAAGGPSGNEQFF
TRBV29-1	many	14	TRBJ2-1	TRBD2	TGCAGCGTCCGCCGGGACTACTCCTACAATGAGCAGTTCTTC	CSVRRDYSYNEQFF
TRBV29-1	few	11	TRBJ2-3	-	TGCAGCGTACGGCCTGGAAATACGCAGTATTTT	CSVRPGNTQYF
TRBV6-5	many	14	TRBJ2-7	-	TGTGCCAGCAGTTCTACGGGACTGGTTTTTGAGCAGTACTTC	CASSSTGLVFEQYF
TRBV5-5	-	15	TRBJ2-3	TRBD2	TGTGCCAGCAGTTTTAGCGGGCGACGCACAGATACGCAGTATTTT	CASSFSGRRTDTQYF
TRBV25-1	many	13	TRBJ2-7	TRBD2	TGTGCCAGCAGTGAGGGAGCGGGATGGGAGCAGTACTTC	CASSEGAGWEQYF
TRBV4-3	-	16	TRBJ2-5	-	TGCGCCAGCAGCAAAAGCAGTCTGGCGGGACAAGAGACCCAGTACTTC	CASSKSSLAGQETQYF
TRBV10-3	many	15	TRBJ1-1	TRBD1	TGTGCCATCAGTGAGCTAGGACAGGGCCACACTGAAGCTTTCTTT	CAISELGQGHTEAFF
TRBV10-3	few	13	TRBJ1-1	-	TGTGCCATCAGGGCTAGGGATAACACTGAAGCTTTCTTT	CAIRARDNTEAFF
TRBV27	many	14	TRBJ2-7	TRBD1	TGTGCCAGCAGTTTCGGGACAGGGCCCTACGAGCAGTACTTC	CASSFGTGPYEQYF
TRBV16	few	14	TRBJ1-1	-	TGTGCCAGCAGCCCCATAGGACAGTACACTGAAGCTTTCTTT	CASSPIGQYTEAFF
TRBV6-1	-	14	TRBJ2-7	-	TGTGCCAGCAGCCCGCAGGGACCCCTCTACGAGCAGTACTTC	CASSPQGPLYEQYF
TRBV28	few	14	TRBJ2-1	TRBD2	TGTGCCAGCAGTTTTCGTCCCGCGGGAGATGAGCAGTTCTTC	CASSFRPAGDEQFF
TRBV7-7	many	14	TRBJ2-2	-	TGTGCTAGCAGCCCCGGCGGTAACACCGGGGAGCTGTTTTTT	CASSPGGNTGELFF
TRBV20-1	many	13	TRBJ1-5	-	TGCAGTGCTGGGTTAAGAGGTGATCAGCCCCAGCATTTT	CSAGLRGDQPQHF
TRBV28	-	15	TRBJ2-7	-	TGTGCCAGCAGTTTACATAGGAGTCGGGACTACGAGCAGTACTTC	CASSLHRSRDYEQYF
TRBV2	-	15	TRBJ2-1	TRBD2	TGTGCCAGCAGTGAACTACCCGGCGGGGGGAATGAGCAGTTCTTC	CASSELPGGGNEQFF
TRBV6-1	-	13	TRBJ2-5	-	TGTGCCAGAAATCGACAGCTACAAGAGACCCAGTACTTC	CARNRQLQETQYF
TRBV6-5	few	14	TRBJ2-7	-	TGTGCCAGCAGTTACTCGAATAGCGTCTACGAGCAGTACTTC	CASSYSNSVYEQYF
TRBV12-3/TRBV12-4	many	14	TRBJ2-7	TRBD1	TGTGCCAGCAGTTCCGGGACAGCCGGATACGAGCAGTACTTC	CASSSGTAGYEQYF
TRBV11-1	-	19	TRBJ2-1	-	TGTGCCAGCAGCTTAGAAACCTCCCATTGGGCCAGCTCCTACAATGAGCAGTTCTTC	CASSLETSHWASSYNEQFF
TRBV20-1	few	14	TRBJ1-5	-	TGCAGTGCTAGAGGGCAGATTAGCAATCAGCCCCAGCATTTT	CSARGQISNQPQHF
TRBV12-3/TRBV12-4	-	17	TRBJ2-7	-	TGTTCCAGCAGTCCCATCCGGGGGGGACAGGGACGACACGAGCAGTACTTC	CSSSPIRGGQGRHEQYF
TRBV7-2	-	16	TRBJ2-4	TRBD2	TGTGCCAGCAGCCCTGGGGCCTCTAGCGGGAGTAACATTCAGTACTTC	CASSPGASSGSNIQYF
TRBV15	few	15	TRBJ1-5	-	TGTGCCACCAGCAGAGATAGGGTGAACAATCAGCCCCAGCATTTT	CATSRDRVNNQPQHF
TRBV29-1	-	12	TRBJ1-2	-	TGCAGCGTTGCCGACAGAAACTATGGCTACACCTTC	CSVADRNYGYTF
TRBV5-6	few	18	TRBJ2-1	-	TGTGCCAGCAGTCTCACCCTCAGGGGGGAGAGCTCCTACAATGAGCAGTTCTTC	CASSLTLRGESSYNEQFF
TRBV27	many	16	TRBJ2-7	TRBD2	TGTGCCAGCAGTCCCCTGCGGATGGGACTAGGGTACGAGCAGTACTTC	CASSPLRMGLGYEQYF
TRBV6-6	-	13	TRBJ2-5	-	TGTGCCAGCAGTTACAGGGCCCAAGAGACCCAGTACTTC	CASSYRAQETQYF